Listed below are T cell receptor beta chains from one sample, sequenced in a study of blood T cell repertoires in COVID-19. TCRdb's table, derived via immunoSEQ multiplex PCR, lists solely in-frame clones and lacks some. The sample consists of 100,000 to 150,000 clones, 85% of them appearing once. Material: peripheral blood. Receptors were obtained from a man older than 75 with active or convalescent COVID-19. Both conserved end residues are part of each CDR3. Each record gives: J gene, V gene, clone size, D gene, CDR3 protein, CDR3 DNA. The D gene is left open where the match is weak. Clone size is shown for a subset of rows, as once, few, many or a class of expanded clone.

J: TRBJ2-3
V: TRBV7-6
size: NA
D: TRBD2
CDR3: CASNPLTSGVTDTQYF
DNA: TGTGCCAGCAACCCACTAACTAGCGGGGTCACAGATACGCAGTATTTT

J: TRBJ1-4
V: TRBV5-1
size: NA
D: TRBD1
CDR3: CASSLGTGESEKLFF
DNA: TGCGCCAGCAGCTTGGGCACAGGGGAATCAGAAAAACTGTTTTTT

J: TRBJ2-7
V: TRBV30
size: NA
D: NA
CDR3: CAWSRNGWRAYEQYF
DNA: TGTGCCTGGAGTAGGAATGGGTGGCGGGCCTACGAGCAGTACTTC

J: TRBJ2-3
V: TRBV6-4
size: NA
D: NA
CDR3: CASSDRGASTDTQYF
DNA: TGTGCCAGCAGTGACCGGGGGGCGAGCACAGATACGCAGTATTTT

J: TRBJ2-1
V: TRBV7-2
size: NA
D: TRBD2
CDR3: CASSFRRGGPGNEQFF
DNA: TGTGCCAGCAGCTTTCGGCGGGGGGGCCCGGGCAATGAGCAGTTCTTC

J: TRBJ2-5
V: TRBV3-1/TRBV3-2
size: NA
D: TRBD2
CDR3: CASSQGLAGGRETQYF
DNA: TGTGCCAGCAGCCAGGGACTAGCGGGGGGGCGAGAGACCCAGTACTTC

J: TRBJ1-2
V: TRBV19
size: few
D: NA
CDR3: CASSSRDIAYGYTF
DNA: TGTGCCAGTAGTTCCCGGGACATTGCCTATGGCTACACCTTC

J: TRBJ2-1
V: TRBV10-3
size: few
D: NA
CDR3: CATTLGSSYNEQFF
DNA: TGTGCCACCACTTTGGGGAGTTCCTACAATGAGCAGTTCTTC

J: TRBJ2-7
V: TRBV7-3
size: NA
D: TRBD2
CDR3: CASSLTGLAGGAYEQYF
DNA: TGTGCCAGCAGCTTAACGGGACTAGCGGGTGGGGCCTACGAGCAGTACTTC

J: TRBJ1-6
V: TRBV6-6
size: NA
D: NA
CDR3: CASNHDRSLNSPLHF
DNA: TGTGCCAGCAACCACGACAGGAGCCTTAATTCACCCCTCCACTTT

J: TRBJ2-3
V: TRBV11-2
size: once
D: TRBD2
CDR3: CASSLGTSALDTQYF
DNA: TGTGCCAGCAGCTTAGGGACTAGCGCTTTGGATACGCAGTATTTT

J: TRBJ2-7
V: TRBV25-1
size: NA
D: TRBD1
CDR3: CASTRQGYEQYF
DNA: TGTGCCAGCACTCGACAGGGGTACGAGCAGTACTTC

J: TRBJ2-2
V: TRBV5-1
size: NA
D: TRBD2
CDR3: CASSLSSGGANTGELFF
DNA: TGCGCCAGCAGCTTGAGTAGCGGGGGGGCCAACACCGGGGAGCTGTTTTTT

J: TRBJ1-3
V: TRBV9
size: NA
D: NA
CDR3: CASSVGQSGNTIYF
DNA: TGTGCCAGCAGCGTAGGGCAGTCTGGAAACACCATATATTTT

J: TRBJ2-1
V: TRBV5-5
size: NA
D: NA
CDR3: CASSQGSSYNEQFF
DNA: TGTGCCAGCAGCCAGGGGTCCTCCTACAATGAGCAGTTCTTC

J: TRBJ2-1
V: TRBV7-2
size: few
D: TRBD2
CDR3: CASSLVGGRAAGEQFF
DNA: TGTGCCAGCAGCTTAGTTGGCGGGAGGGCCGCAGGGGAGCAGTTCTTC

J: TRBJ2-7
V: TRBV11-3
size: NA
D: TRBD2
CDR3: CASSLLAGGTYEQYF
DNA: TGTGCCAGCAGCCTTCTAGCGGGAGGTACCTACGAGCAGTACTTC

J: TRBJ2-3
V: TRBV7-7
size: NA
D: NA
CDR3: CASSLGLSVGTDTQYF
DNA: TGTGCCAGCAGCCTGGGACTTAGCGTAGGCACAGATACGCAGTATTTT

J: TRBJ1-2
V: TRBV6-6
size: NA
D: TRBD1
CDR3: CASSAGQGRPNYGYTF
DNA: TGTGCCAGCAGTGCGGGACAGGGGCGACCTAACTATGGCTACACCTTC

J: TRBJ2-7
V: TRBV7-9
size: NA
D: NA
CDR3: CASSLRGSSSYEQYF
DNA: TGTGCCAGCAGCTTAAGAGGATCAAGCTCCTACGAGCAGTACTTC

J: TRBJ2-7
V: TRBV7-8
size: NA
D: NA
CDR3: CASSLSYEQYF
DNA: TGTGCCAGCAGCCTATCCTACGAGCAGTACTTC

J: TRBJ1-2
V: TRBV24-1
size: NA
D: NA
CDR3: CATSDGYGYTF
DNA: TGTGCCACCAGTGACGGCTATGGCTACACCTTC

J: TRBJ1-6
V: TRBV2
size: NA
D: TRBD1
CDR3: CASSQGTGEYSPLHF
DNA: TGTGCCAGCAGTCAGGGGACAGGGGAATATTCACCCCTCCACTTT

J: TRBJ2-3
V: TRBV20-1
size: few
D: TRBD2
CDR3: CSASGLAGVSSTDTQYF
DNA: TGCAGTGCTAGTGGGCTAGCGGGAGTCTCTAGCACAGATACGCAGTATTTT

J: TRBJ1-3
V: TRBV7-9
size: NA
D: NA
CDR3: CASSLDPGRSGNTIYF
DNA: TGTGCCAGCAGCTTAGACCCAGGCCGCTCTGGAAACACCATATATTTT